This T cell receptor beta chain was recovered during a study of regulatory T cells in long-lasting Graves disease. Overall study findings and caveats: With persistent disease, TRBV28, TRBJ1-2 and TRBJ2-5 were the favored segments.

Researchers made TCR beta libraries by using iRepertoire HTBI primers and running Arm-PCR on CDR3 regions. A single record per CDR3 protein comes from TCRdb applying MiXCR to the multiplex PCR reads. This sample yields a few hundred thousand distinct CDR3 sequences, of which about 15% are seen a single time; approximately 15% belongs to the top ten. Only a few counts were recorded for this clonotype. Its matching antigen is unknown. In germline, CDR1 is SGHRS, CDR2 YFSETQ. The CDR3 loop spans 17 amino acids. V lost 3 bases, J lost 2 bases, and 19 bases lay in between. Time point: newly diagnosed GD, antithyroid drugs for less than 3 months. After RNA was extracted from PBMCs, the TCR library was made from it. This sample was also put to use in a study of T cells in Graves' hyperthyroidism and ophthalmopathy. According to that study: The primer set for the first-round RT-PCR of the TCR CDR3 was HTBI.

The source is a woman aged 50 to 65 with Graves disease. The source was peripheral blood mononuclear cells (PBMCs), collected at new diagnosis, from a patient treated with antithyroid drugs. This chain uses TRBV5-1 with TRBJ2-3, with unresolved D. CDR3 in amino acids: CASSSLGFRIDTDTQYF. The CDR3, as DNA: TGCGCCAGCAGCTCATTAGGGTTTAGGATCGACACAGATACGCAGTATTTT. Looking up the rest from reference TRBV5-1 and TRBJ2-3 gives the full variable domain: KAGVTQTPRYLIKTRGQQVTLSCSPISGHRSVSWYQQTPGQGLQFLFEYFSETQRNKGNFPGRFSGRQFSNSRSEMNVSTLELGDSALYLCASSSLGFRIDTDTQYFGPGTRLTVL.